What follows are 11 T cell receptor beta chains derived from one specimen sequenced in a study of T cell responses to AZD1222 COVID-19 vaccine. Sequencing was performed with immunoSEQ multiplex PCR; in TCRdb, only in-frame clones are kept and a portion is missing. The data show approximately 100,000 clones, about 89% seen once. Sequencing used peripheral blood, obtained 28 days after the second AZD1222 dose. The origin of the receptors is an adult who received the AZD1222 COVID-19 vaccine.

This chain links TRBV28 with TRBJ2-5; D possibly matches TRBD1 or TRBD2 (5 bases each). The CDR3 spans 12 residues. Germline V gives CDR1 MDHEN, CDR2 SYDVKM. Trimming pared 3 bases from V and 5 bases from J, leaving 7 bases between. CDR3 protein: CASSFEGETQYF. DNA for the CDR3: TGTGCCAGCAGTTTCGAGGGGGAGACCCAGTACTTC. Supplemented by reference TRBV28 and TRBJ2-5, the full variable domain reads DVKVTQSSRYLVKRTGEKVFLECVQDMDHENMFWYRQDPGLGLRLIYFSYDVKMKEKGDIPEGYSVSREKKERFSLILESASTNQTSMYLCASSFEGETQYFGPGTRLLVL.

The count of this clone is one. This chain connects TRBV29-1 to TRBJ1-2; TRBD1 matches at 9 bases. The germline CDR1 and CDR2 sequences are SQVTM and ANQGSEA. The length of the CDR3 is 12 residues. Unmatched junction bases numbered 0, after V lost 3 bases and J lost 4 bases. The CDR3 spells CSVEGQGYGYTF. The CDR3 DNA reads as TGCAGCGTTGAGGGACAGGGCTATGGCTACACCTTC.

The genes are TRBV9 and TRBJ2-1; maybe TRBD1 (5 bases). CDR3 length: 15 amino acids. Germline values: CDR1 SGDLS, CDR2 YYNGEE. V was pared by 7 bases and J by 2 bases, with 16 bases between. The CDR3 DNA follows: TGTGCCAGCTCGACAGAAGGTGTCCCCTACAATGAGCAGTTCTTC. It yields the protein CASSTEGVPYNEQFF.

The rearrangement links TRBV12-5 to TRBJ2-4; TRBD2 matches 11 bases. The junction had 15 bases not matched to a gene; V was cut back by 5 bases and J by 3 bases. This CDR3 comprises 19 residues. Germline V gene sequence: CDR1 LGHNT, CDR2 FRNRAP. The CDR3 loop reads CASGPRLWVAGGIKNIQYF. In DNA form, the CDR3 reads TGTGCTAGTGGTCCCCGATTGTGGGTAGCGGGGGGGATCAAAAACATTCAGTACTTC. Together with reference TRBV12-5 and TRBJ2-4, the CDR3 gives the full variable domain: DARVTQTPRHKVTEMGQEVTMRCQPILGHNTVFWYRQTMMQGLELLAYFRNRAPLDDSGMPKDRFSAEMPDATLATLKIQPSEPRDSAVYFCASGPRLWVAGGIKNIQYFGAGTRLSVL.

The chain joins TRBV6-5 to TRBJ2-7, with D tentatively TRBD2 (5 bases). The V end was cut by 6 bases, the J end by 5 bases, with 14 bases between. Germline lookup yields CDR1 MNHEY and CDR2 SVGAGI. The CDR3 length is 13 residues. Here the CDR3 reads CASRGGGSDEQYF. In nucleotides, the CDR3 is TGTGCCAGCAGAGGAGGTGGCTCAGACGAGCAGTACTTC.

V is TRBV7-9 and J is TRBJ1-1; no reliable D call. There are 17 residues in the CDR3. V was shortened by 3 bases and J by 1 base, with 18 bases between the two germline ends. Germline-derived CDR1 and CDR2 are SEHNR and FQNEAQ (reference sequence). The CDR3 loop is CASSFRLGLGPNTEAFF. CDR3 nucleotides: TGTGCCAGCAGCTTCCGTTTAGGCCTAGGACCGAACACTGAAGCTTTCTTT.

As concerns this clone: The same CDR3 can be traced to other DNA sequences in this sample. V and J are TRBV28 and TRBJ2-7, with TRBD1 matching 7 bases. Germline V gene data show CDR1 as MDHEN and CDR2 as SYDVKM. V shed 5 bases, J shed 6 bases, and the junction held 4 bases outside the gene matches. This CDR3 is built from 12 residues. CDR3 loop: CASSPTGVEQYF. CDR3 DNA sequence: TGTGCCAGCAGTCCTACAGGGGTCGAGCAGTACTTC.

The V and J genes are TRBV5-4 and TRBJ2-2, with 8 bases matching TRBD1. The CDR3 contains 16 residues. CDR1 is SGHNT and CDR2 is YYREEE in the germline V gene (reference sequence). The V and J ends lost 1 base and 2 bases, in that order; junction bases with no gene match: 4. The CDR3 DNA is TGTGCCAGCAGCTTGTCAGCAGGGGGCAACACCGGGGAGCTGTTTTTT. It encodes CASSLSAGGNTGELFF.

This sequence joins TRBV28 and TRBJ2-6; D is possibly TRBD2 (6 bases). Germline-derived CDR1 and CDR2 are MDHEN and SYDVKM. Trimming removed 6 bases at V and 3 bases at J, with 12 bases between. The CDR3 has 15 amino acids. CDR3 coding DNA: TGTGCCAGCAGGGCTTGGGGGGATGGGGCCAACGTCCTGACTTTC. This sequence encodes CASRAWGDGANVLTF.

J is TRBJ1-2 and V is TRBV29-1; 7 bases map to TRBD1. Per germline, CDR1 SQVTM and CDR2 ANQGSEA. J gave up 4 bases and V 7 bases, and 9 bases lay outside the gene matches. This CDR3 region has 13 residues. The CDR3 loop reads CSAGQATVYGYTF. DNA of the CDR3: TGCAGCGCTGGACAGGCGACCGTCTATGGCTACACCTTC.

This chain joins TRBV27 and TRBJ1-3; D might be TRBD1 (5 bases). Germline loops: CDR1 MNHEY, CDR2 SMNVEV (reference sequence). Deletions cut 8 bases from V and 2 bases from J, with 10 bases between. This CDR3 comprises 13 residues. CDR3 sequence: CASGEGAGNTIYF. CDR3 bases: TGTGCCAGCGGTGAAGGGGCTGGAAACACCATATATTTT.